This T cell receptor (beta chain) was documented in a study of blood T cell repertoires in COVID-19. This clone was found once. Germline CDR1 is MGHRA and CDR2 is YSYEKL. The CDR3 is made up of 15 amino acids. V lost 0 bases to trimming and J lost 8 bases; unmatched junction nucleotides: 6. The method was immunoSEQ multiplex PCR; TCRdb's version includes in-frame clones alone and lacks a portion of them. The profile shows some 42,000 clones, roughly 90% of them singletons. The rearrangement links TRBV4-1 to TRBJ1-2; TRBD1 agrees at 10 bases. This TCR derives from a human donor in a cohort sampled during active COVID-19. The sample comprised peripheral blood. In nucleotides, the CDR3 is TGCGCCAGCAGCCAAGAGACAGGGGGCCTTCAGGGCTACACCTTC. Residues: CASSQETGGLQGYTF.